The sequence of this T cell receptor beta chain was determined in a study of blood T cell repertoires in COVID-19. At the level of the study: The analysed material was cDNA or gDNA that came from T cells, B-cell-depleted T cells, or PBMCs.

J was trimmed by 5 bases and V by 4 bases; bases with no gene match: 8. CDR3 size: 15 residues. Germline V CDR1 and CDR2: MDHEN, SYDVKM. Living in about two dozen US areas, the participants were between roughly 18 and 90 years of age. Cohorts were assigned according to the clinical history that participants reported. The data were produced by immunoSEQ multiplex PCR, yet TCRdb's version contains in-frame clones alone and is incomplete. The sample carries approximately 240,000 clones, around 87% recorded once. This sequence originates from a woman aged 25 to 39 with acute COVID-19. Input material: PBMCs or T cells enriched from blood (not recorded which). The chain employs TRBV28 and TRBJ2-1, with 7 bases aligning to TRBD1. CDR3 bases: TGTGCCAGCAGTTACAGGGGAAAGGGGGACAATGAGCAGTTCTTC. It specifies CASSYRGKGDNEQFF.